A single sample is the source of the 19 T cell receptor beta chains below, sequenced in a study of T-cell memory formation after mild COVID-19. TCRdb re-analysed the 5' RACE reads in MiXCR, keeping a single row per CDR3 protein. The sample has just under 350,000 distinct CDR3 sequences; 10% to 15% are singletons. Material for sequencing was PBMCs or a T cell subset sorted from them (not recorded which). These receptors were collected from a man in his late teens or twenties who had mild COVID-19 (a few samples of this study predate the infection). Cell type and time point are not known.

This clonotype occurred a few times. The gene calls are TRBV4-1 and TRBJ2-7; TRBD2 matches at 11 bases. The V and J ends lost 3 bases and 4 bases, in that order; junction bases with no gene match: 8. From germline, CDR1 is MGHRA and CDR2 YSYEKL. This CDR3 has 16 amino acids. The CDR3 reads CASSQGLGLAEYEQYF. CDR3 sequence (DNA): TGCGCCAGCAGCCAGGGGTTGGGACTAGCGGAATACGAGCAGTACTTC.

The gene calls are TRBV10-3 and TRBJ2-5, with 7 bases fitting TRBD2. This CDR3 has 16 residues. CDR1 is ENHRY and CDR2 is SYGVKD in the germline V gene. Unmatched junction bases numbered 8, after V lost 0 bases and J lost 4 bases. The CDR3 DNA reads as TGTGCCATCAGTGAGTCGATTCGGGACTACGCAGAGACCCAGTACTTC. Its translation: CAISESIRDYAETQYF.

The chain links TRBV4-3 to TRBJ2-1; maybe TRBD1 (5 bases). CDR3 length: 16 amino acids. Trimming took off 0 bases at V and 1 base at J, with 10 bases between the two ends. Germline V gene data show CDR1 as LGHNA and CDR2 as YSLEER. Written as DNA, the CDR3 is TGCGCCAGCAGCCAAGATGGGGCTGCTTCCTACAATGAGCAGTTCTTC. Translating it yields CASSQDGAASYNEQFF.

This clonotype came up a few times. The genes are TRBV7-2 and TRBJ2-3; tentatively, D is TRBD2 (6 bases). Germline V lookup: CDR1 SGHTA, CDR2 FQGNSA. Trimming stripped 6 bases from V and 1 base from J, with 23 bases between. This CDR3 is 18 amino acids long. The CDR3 sequence is CASSTTLSRGARTDTQYF. CDR3 bases: TGTGCCAGCAGTACAACCCTCTCTCGCGGGGCGCGCACAGATACGCAGTATTTT.

This clonotype was picked up many times. The rearrangement links TRBV7-9 to TRBJ2-1; a possible D gene is TRBD1 (6 bases). The V gene's germline CDR1 is SEHNR and CDR2 FQNEAQ (reference sequence). The CDR3 runs to 16 residues. V gave up 4 bases and J gave up 4 bases, with 17 bases separating them. The CDR3 DNA reads as TGTGCCAGCAGCTCGCTACAGGGAATTCGGTACAATGAGCAGTTCTTC. Amino acid sequence: CASSSLQGIRYNEQFF.

This clonotype was detected a few times. The CDR3 sequence is CASTSTPSYEQYF. The CDR3 nucleotides are TGTGCCAGCACCTCGACTCCCTCCTACGAGCAGTACTTC. The V gene is TRBV7-6, the J gene TRBJ2-7; no firm D call. Germline CDR1 and CDR2: SGHVS and FNYEAQ. V was clipped by 7 bases and J by 0 bases, with 10 bases between them. The CDR3 runs to 13 residues. The complete variable domain, with remaining parts taken from reference TRBV7-6 and TRBJ2-7, reads GAGVSQSPRYKVTKRGQDVALRCDPISGHVSLYWYRQALGQGPEFLTYFNYEAQQDKSGLPNDRFSAERPEGSISTLTIQRTEQRDSAMYRCASTSTPSYEQYFGPGTRLTVT.

This clonotype has only a few counts. The rearrangement links TRBV4-1 to TRBJ2-2, with 10 bases lining up with TRBD2. Germline CDR1 MGHRA, CDR2 YSYEKL. The ends lost 4 bases at V and 3 bases at J; junction bases unmatched: 2. The CDR3 is made up of 15 amino acids. Written as DNA, the CDR3 is TGCGCCAGCAGCCGCGGGACTAGCGACACCGGGGAGCTGTTTTTT. Encoded protein: CASSRGTSDTGELFF.

The chain combines TRBV5-1 with TRBJ2-1, with D maybe TRBD1 (5 bases). The CDR3 length is 17 residues. Trimming shortened V by 0 bases and J by 0 bases, and 13 bases separated the two germline ends. Germline CDR1 and CDR2: SGHRS and YFSETQ. CDR3 protein: CASSLASGRDSYNEQFF. The CDR3 nucleotides read TGCGCCAGCAGCTTGGCCTCGGGCAGGGACTCCTACAATGAGCAGTTCTTC.

A few counts support this clonotype. This chain joins TRBV10-3 and TRBJ1-3; D is ambiguous. Trimming cost V 3 bases and J 0 bases, with 12 bases left between them. Germline values: CDR1 ENHRY, CDR2 SYGVKD. The CDR3 is made up of 16 amino acids. The CDR3 here is CAISEQRRYSGNTIYF. The CDR3 DNA sequence: TGTGCCATCAGTGAACAACGACGGTACTCTGGAAACACCATATATTTT.

This chain uses TRBV6-2 or TRBV6-3 with TRBJ2-7, with TRBD1 matching over 7 bases. CDR3 length: 16 residues. Losses at the gene ends were 2 bases for V and 3 bases for J; bases not matched to a gene: 10. Germline values: CDR1 MNHEY, CDR2 SVGEGT. In DNA form, the CDR3 reads TGTGCCAGCAGTTACCTCATGACAGGGTGGATCTACGAGCAGTACTTC. Amino acids: CASSYLMTGWIYEQYF.

This clonotype was found a few times. The V call is TRBV9, the J call TRBJ1-2; D not certain. This CDR3 spans 15 amino acids. Germline V gives CDR1 SGDLS, CDR2 YYNGEE. Trimming took off 0 bases at V and 4 bases at J, with 13 bases between the two ends. CDR3 protein: CASSVGVREGYGYTF. The CDR3 coding sequence is TGTGCCAGCAGCGTAGGCGTCAGAGAAGGCTATGGCTACACCTTC. The variable domain in full, with the rest retrieved from reference TRBV9 and TRBJ1-2, is DSGVTQTPKHLITATGQRVTLRCSPRSGDLSVYWYQQSLDQGLQFLIQYYNGEERAKGNILERFSAQQFPDLHSELNLSSLELGDSALYFCASSVGVREGYGYTFGSGTRLTVV.

The table lists this clonotype with a few counts. The chain recombines TRBV6-5 with TRBJ1-2, with unresolved D. Trimming removed 0 bases at V and 2 bases at J, with 10 bases between. The CDR3 loop spans 15 amino acids. Germline-derived CDR1 and CDR2 are MNHEY and SVGAGI. This chain's CDR3 is CASSYSGWGNYGYTF. The CDR3 region has the DNA TGTGCCAGCAGTTACTCAGGGTGGGGAAACTATGGCTACACCTTC.

The chain carries TRBV2 and TRBJ1-2; D gene uncertain. The CDR3 covers 12 residues. The germline CDR1 and CDR2 sequences are SNHLY and FYNNEI. V lost 4 bases and J lost 5, with 8 bases in between. DNA for the CDR3: TGTGCCAGCAGTGTATTGGGTTATGGCTACACCTTC. It encodes CASSVLGYGYTF.

The table lists this clonotype with many counts. The chain carries TRBV6-2 or TRBV6-3 and TRBJ2-7; D gene unclear. The V and J ends lost 7 bases and 3 bases respectively, with 7 bases between them. This CDR3 has 11 residues. Germline-derived CDR1 and CDR2 are MNHEY and SVGEGT. The CDR3 protein is CASTGGYEQYV. For the CDR3, the DNA is TGTGCCAGCACTGGCGGCTACGAGCAGTACGTC.

This clonotype has ten or more counts. V is TRBV7-2 and J is TRBJ2-1; perhaps TRBD2 as D (5 bases). The germline V gene has CDR1 SGHTA and CDR2 FQGNSA. The CDR3 covers 12 residues. Trimming shortened V by 5 bases and J by 13 bases, and 15 bases separated the two germline ends. CDR3: CASSLIFGVQFF. The CDR3 DNA reads as TGTGCCAGCAGCCTGATCTTCGGGGTTCAGTTCTTC.

This clonotype was picked up a small number of times. The chain recombines TRBV6-1 with TRBJ1-1; tentative D call: TRBD1 (5 bases). This CDR3 is built from 17 residues. Trimming removed 6 bases at V and 1 base at J, with 21 bases between. CDR1 and CDR2 from the germline V gene are MNHNS and SASEGT. CDR3 protein: CASSVGQVFRANTEAFF. In DNA, the CDR3 is TGTGCCAGCAGCGTGGGGCAGGTCTTTCGGGCGAACACTGAAGCTTTCTTT.

This clonotype has just a few counts. This chain uses TRBV4-3 with TRBJ2-3, with TRBD2 as a possible D gene (5 bases). CDR3 length equals 15 residues. Germline lookup yields CDR1 LGHNA and CDR2 YSLEER. Trimming shortened V by 1 base and J by 4 bases, and 12 bases separated the two germline ends. Here the CDR3 reads CASSQVGAIADTQYF. The CDR3 DNA is TGCGCCAGCAGCCAAGTGGGAGCGATCGCAGATACGCAGTATTTT.

The genes are TRBV3-1 and TRBJ2-5; TRBD2 might be the D (7 bases). This CDR3 is 16 amino acids long. The germline CDR1 and CDR2 sequences are LGHDT and YNNKEL (reference sequence). The ends were cut back, 0 bases at V and 5 bases at J, with 16 bases in the middle. The CDR3 spells CASSQEERGGLETQYF. The CDR3, as DNA: TGTGCCAGCAGCCAAGAGGAGAGGGGGGGGCTGGAGACCCAGTACTTC.

This clonotype was observed a handful of times. This chain connects TRBV10-3 to TRBJ1-4; maybe TRBD1 (5 bases). V lost 11 bases and J 5 bases, leaving 15 bases between the germline ends. This CDR3 is 13 amino acids long. CDR1 and CDR2 from the germline V gene are ENHRY and SYGVKD. The CDR3 sequence: CASHGGGNEKLFF. The CDR3 DNA is TGTGCCTCCCACGGGGGGGGGAATGAAAAACTGTTTTTT.